The 8 T cell receptor beta chains below all came from one sample that was sequenced in a study of cytomegalovirus exposure and HLA in healthy donors. The primer mix had 60 Vbeta and 13 Jbeta primers. This table comes from immunoSEQ multiplex PCR, and its TCRdb copy is limited to in-frame clones, with some not included. The table lists 100,000 or so clones, less than 85% of them singletons. Sequenced input: PBMCs. The receptors stem from a man between 18 and 29 years old in good health and CMV-seronegative.

This clone was seen only a few times. J is TRBJ1-5 and V is TRBV6-4, with TRBD1 as a possible D gene (6 bases). The CDR3 has 15 amino acids. Per the germline V gene, CDR1 is MRHNA and CDR2 is SNTAGT. V lost 0 bases and J lost 4, with 10 bases in between. In DNA, the CDR3 is TGTGCCAGCAGTGACTCGGGACACCCAAATCAGCCCCAGCATTTT. Amino acid sequence: CASSDSGHPNQPQHF.

The chain recombines TRBV5-1 with TRBJ2-7, with 9 bases lining up with TRBD1. Unmatched junction bases numbered 9, after V lost 4 bases and J lost 4 bases. This CDR3 contains 15 residues. The germline CDR1 and CDR2 sequences are SGHRS and YFSETQ. The DNA of the CDR3 is TGCGCCAGCAGCCAACCGGGACAGGGACAGTACGAGCAGTACTTC. Its protein product is CASSQPGQGQYEQYF.

The rearrangement links TRBV2 to TRBJ1-5, with D unclear. The CDR3 covers 14 residues. Per germline, CDR1 SNHLY and CDR2 FYNNEI. Trimming took off 7 bases at V and 0 bases at J, with 10 bases between the two ends. Here the CDR3 reads CASNPGLSNQPQHF. In nucleotides, the CDR3 is TGTGCCAGCAATCCCGGACTTAGCAATCAGCCCCAGCATTTT.

The genes are TRBV30 and TRBJ1-5; 9 bases are shared with TRBD1. The CDR3 has 14 amino acids. Germline V gives CDR1 GTSNPN, CDR2 SVGIG (reference sequence). V was clipped by 5 bases and J by 3 bases; unmatched bases: 5. CDR3 loop: CAWGGQGNNQPQHF. The CDR3 nucleotides are TGTGCCTGGGGGGGACAGGGAAACAATCAGCCCCAGCATTTT.

The chain is built from TRBV5-6 and TRBJ1-2; unclear D gene. CDR3 length: 11 residues. CDR1 is SGHDT, CDR2 YYEEEE, per germline. Trimming removed 4 bases from V and 8 bases from J, with 9 bases in between. CDR3 DNA: TGTGCCAGCAGCCATAGCGGGGGCTACACCTTC. Translated, it gives CASSHSGGYTF.

This chain joins TRBV5-1 and TRBJ2-5; TRBD1 aligns across 8 bases. Germline CDR1 and CDR2: SGHRS and YFSETQ. The CDR3 is 15 amino acids. V gave up 0 bases and J gave up 4 bases; unmatched junction bases: 5. CDR3 sequence: CASSLAFGQGETQYF. As DNA, the CDR3 is TGCGCCAGCAGCTTGGCCTTCGGACAGGGAGAGACCCAGTACTTC.

The rearrangement joins TRBV30 to TRBJ2-7, with 12 bases aligning to TRBD2. Germline CDR1 and CDR2: GTSNPN and SVGIG (reference sequence). The CDR3 sequence is 15 residues long. Unmatched junction bases numbered 11, after V lost 7 bases and J lost 4 bases. CDR3: CAFTRTSGTHYEQYF. The CDR3 DNA follows: TGTGCCTTCACCCGGACTAGCGGGACCCATTACGAGCAGTACTTC.

The chain couples TRBV18 to TRBJ2-7; 8 positions agree with TRBD1. Losses at the gene ends were 2 bases for V and 7 bases for J; bases not matched to a gene: 10. This CDR3 is built from 15 residues. The germline V gene has CDR1 KGHSH and CDR2 LQKENI. In DNA, the CDR3 is TGTGCCAGCTCACCAGCTGCGACAGGGGCGGGGGAGCAGTACTTC. Protein sequence: CASSPAATGAGEQYF.